This T cell receptor (beta chain) was recovered during a study of T-cell reconstitution after alpha-beta-depleted transplantation in children. This clonotype was found a few times. In germline, CDR1 is DFQATT, CDR2 SNEGSKA (reference sequence). V shed 4 bases and J 6 bases; nucleotides not matched to a gene: 12. The CDR3 is 14 amino acids. Preparation of the TCRbeta library was carried out with unique molecular identifiers. TCRdb re-called the PCR reads through MiXCR, storing one row per CDR3 protein. Here the sample spans about 540,000 distinct CDR3 sequences, 15% to 20% being singletons. The receptor was isolated from a human donor who donated a stem cell graft to a child with acute lymphoblastic leukemia. The material sequenced was PBMCs from the stem cell graft donor, taken from the stem cell graft. The chain joins TRBV20-1 to TRBJ2-7; 7 bases line up with TRBD2. CDR3 nucleotides: TGCAGTGCTACGCGGGAGTCGGAGATCGGCGAGCAGTACTTC. Translation gives CSATRESEIGEQYF.